Described below is a single TCR beta chain sequence and its context. Each recovered donor of Cohort 3 presented with two negative PCRs, clearance, or symptom resolution. The entry originates in a study of blood T cell repertoires in COVID-19. Profiled with immunoSEQ multiplex PCR; TCRdb holds only in-frame clones, not every one. This table holds some 130,000 clones, 86% found once. The germline V gene encodes CDR1 SGHTA and CDR2 FQGTGA. Between the trimmed V and J ends, which lost 4 bases and 7 bases, there was a span of 10 bases. The CDR3 has 13 residues. Material for sequencing was PBMCs or T cells enriched from blood (not recorded which). This receptor was taken from a man aged 50 to 59 who had recovered from COVID-19. The genes are TRBV7-3 and TRBJ2-2, with D maybe TRBD1 (6 bases). The CDR3 protein is CASSWQGYGELFF. Written as DNA, the CDR3 is TGTGCCAGCAGCTGGCAGGGGTACGGGGAGCTGTTTTTT.